Listed here is a single TCR beta chain. The target antigen is unknown. TCRdb keeps only in-frame clones here, not all; method: immunoSEQ multiplex PCR. The table records some 76,000 clones, just under 85% of them present only once. The sample comes from a study of OX40 agonist ivuxolimab in advanced cancers. Study-wide background: Intravenous ivuxolimab was administered to patients every 2 weeks at 0.01 to 10 mg/kg. With a range of roughly 20 to 80, age averaged approximately 60 years, and 65% to 85% were male.

The CDR3 is 14 residues long. CDR1 and CDR2 (germline): SGHNT, YYREEE (reference sequence). V was clipped by 2 bases and J by 5 bases; unmatched bases: 5. The study, taken as a whole, reports: Doses of 0.1 to 3.0 mg/kg were accompanied by clonal expansion of CD4+ and CD8+ blood T cells by week 6.

This specimen consisted of CD4+ or CD8+ T cells sorted from blood, obtained in a trial of the OX40 agonist ivuxolimab. The sequence was collected from an adult with an advanced solid tumor such as melanoma, head and neck, liver or kidney cancer. The chain combines TRBV5-4 with TRBJ1-2; 8 bases are a match to TRBD1. In DNA, the CDR3 is TGTGCCAGCAGCTTTCAGGACAGGGAGTATGGCTACACCTTC. Translation: CASSFQDREYGYTF.